The sequence of this T cell receptor (beta chain) was determined in a study of immune evolution from preneoplasia to lung adenocarcinoma. Assay used: immunoSEQ multiplex PCR; TCRdb lists only in-frame clones, some missing. The sample lists around 20,000 clones, less than 80% occurring once. Sequenced input: FFPE invasive lung adenocarcinoma tissue. This TCR was sampled from a person in their sixties or seventies with lung adenocarcinoma.

The CDR3 region is CASSVGGTLAGELFF. The CDR3 DNA follows: TGTGCCAGCAGCGTAGGAGGCACCCTGGCCGGGGAGCTGTTTTTT. The chain recombines TRBV9 with TRBJ2-2; D is undetermined. The V and J ends lost 0 bases and 6 bases respectively, with 12 bases between them. The length of the CDR3 is 15 residues. From germline, CDR1 is SGDLS and CDR2 YYNGEE.